This T cell receptor (beta chain) was observed in a study of cytomegalovirus exposure and HLA in healthy donors. Findings and limits, study-wide: Among TCR sequences, most were rare, though some public TCRs appeared in many donors. Among TCR beta chains, those listed as cytomegalovirus-associated numbered approximately 150.

This CDR3 region has 14 residues. The V gene lost 3 bases and the J gene lost 0 bases, with 6 bases spanning the gap. CDR1 MNHEY and CDR2 SMNVEV come from the germline V gene (reference sequence). Repertoires were generated with immunoSEQ multiplex PCR, while TCRdb's copy carries only in-frame clones and drops some. The sample holds 150,000 to 200,000 clones; about 83% are singletons and the top ten take approximately 1.5%. In the case of this clone: The antigen is unknown.

The rearrangement joins TRBV27 to TRBJ1-5; D remains unclear. Material: PBMCs. This TCR came from a woman in her 30s in good health and CMV-seronegative. As DNA, the CDR3 is TGTGCCAGCAGTTTGAGGTATAGCAATCAGCCCCAGCATTTT. Amino acid sequence: CASSLRYSNQPQHF.